This T cell receptor beta chain was retrieved from a study of T-cell reconstitution after alpha-beta-depleted transplantation in children (dated by TCRdb to about 2016). As for the study more broadly: Using TCR repertoire profiling, the study quantitatively followed how T-cell immune reconstitution unfolded in children after TCRalphabeta/CD19-depleted allogeneic hematopoietic cell transplantation.

This clonotype came up a few times. The specificity of this receptor is unknown. Qualities for individual bases were not recorded, and no much larger clone is one base off. Receptor amplification or capture employed PCR. The sequencer listed for this sample is Illumina HiSeq 2500. TCR library preparation used molecular barcoding, with unique molecular identifiers applied to normalize quantification of the TCRbeta repertoire. TCRdb trimmed public reads at Q25 via fastp, called clones via MiXCR and kept in-frame beta chains. One record per CDR3 amino acid sequence lists the most common genes and DNA. Here the sample has around 410,000 distinct CDR3 sequences; roughly 10% occur a single time. Roughly 6% of the sample rests with the top ten. The CDR3 spans 14 residues, from the cysteine through the phenylalanine. The CDR3 DNA has 42 bases and is translated from base 1. The junction carries 16 bases between V and J, which are trimmed by 6 bases and 8 bases respectively.

This receptor chain uses TRBV12-3 or TRBV12-4 and TRBJ1-4, with the D gene uncertain. This TCR was recovered from a human donor who donated a stem cell graft to a child with acute myeloid leukemia. Sequencing was performed on PBMCs from the stem cell graft donor, taken from the stem cell graft. The CDR3 loop reads CASSSTRAGEKLFF. The DNA is TGTGCCAGCAGCAGTACGAGGGCGGGGGAAAAACTGTTTTTT.